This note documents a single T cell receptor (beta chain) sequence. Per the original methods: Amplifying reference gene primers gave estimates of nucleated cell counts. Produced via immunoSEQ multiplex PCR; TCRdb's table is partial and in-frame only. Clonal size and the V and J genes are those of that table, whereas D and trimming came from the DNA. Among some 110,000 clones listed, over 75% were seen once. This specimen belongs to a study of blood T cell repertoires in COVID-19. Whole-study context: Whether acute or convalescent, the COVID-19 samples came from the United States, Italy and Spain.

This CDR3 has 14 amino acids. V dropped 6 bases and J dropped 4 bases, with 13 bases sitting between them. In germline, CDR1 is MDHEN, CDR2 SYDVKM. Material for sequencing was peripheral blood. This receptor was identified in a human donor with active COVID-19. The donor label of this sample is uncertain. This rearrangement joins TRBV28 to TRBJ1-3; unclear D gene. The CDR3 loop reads CASRPGGLGNTIYF. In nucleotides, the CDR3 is TGTGCCAGCAGACCGGGAGGGTTAGGAAACACCATATATTTT.